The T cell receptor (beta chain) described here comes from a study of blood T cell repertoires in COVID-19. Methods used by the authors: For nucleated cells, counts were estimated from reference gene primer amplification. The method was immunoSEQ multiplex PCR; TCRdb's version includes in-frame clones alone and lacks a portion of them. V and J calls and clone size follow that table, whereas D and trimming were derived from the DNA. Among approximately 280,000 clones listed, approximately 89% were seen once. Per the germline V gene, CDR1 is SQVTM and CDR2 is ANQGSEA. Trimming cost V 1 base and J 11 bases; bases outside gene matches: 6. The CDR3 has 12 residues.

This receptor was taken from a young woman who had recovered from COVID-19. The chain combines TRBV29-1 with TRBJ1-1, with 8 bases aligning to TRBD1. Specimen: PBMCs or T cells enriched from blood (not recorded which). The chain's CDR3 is CSVEGTGSGAFF. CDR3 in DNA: TGCAGCGTTGAAGGGACAGGGTCTGGGGCTTTCTTT.